This T cell receptor beta chain was identified in a study of cytomegalovirus exposure and HLA in healthy donors. Overall study findings and caveats: Most TCR sequences were rare, but some public TCRs occurred in many donors. Owing to their indistinguishability, certain V segments, notably TRBV6-2 and TRBV6-3, were excluded. Highest at DRB1 and lowest at HLA-C, TCR association rates differed among HLA loci in a later analysis. The Asian-associated ancestry cluster reportedly had fewer N-insertions than the approximately 670-donor mean in a later analysis.

Use of 60 Vbeta and 13 Jbeta primers characterized the PCR. Clones were sequenced by immunoSEQ multiplex PCR, and TCRdb holds only the in-frame ones, with some missing. The sample shows some 130,000 clones, more than 9.5% of them seen only once. Per germline, CDR1 PRHDT and CDR2 FYEKMQ (reference sequence). The CDR3 length is 16 residues. V was clipped by 4 bases and J by 0 bases, with 15 bases between them. In regard to this clone: Its antigen is undetermined.

J is TRBJ2-5 and V is TRBV13; maybe TRBD2 (7 bases). The TCR sequence derives from a man aged 45-65 years in good health and CMV-seronegative. Source material: PBMCs. The CDR3 DNA follows: TGTGCCAGCAGCTCCCTTAGGGGGGGGTACCAAGAGACCCAGTACTTC. Its translation is CASSSLRGGYQETQYF. The full variable domain, completed using reference TRBV13 and TRBJ2-5, is AAGVIQSPRHLIKEKRETATLKCYPIPRHDTVYWYQQGPGQDPQFLISFYEKMQSDKGSIPDRFSAQQFSDYHSELNMSSLELGDSALYFCASSSLRGGYQETQYFGPGTRLLVL.